What follows is one TCR beta chain and its context. Its matching antigen is unknown. Peripheral blood CD8+ and CD4+ T cells were profiled by TCR beta sequencing. Purification of the CD8+ and CD4+ T cells relied on negative isolation, and TEMRA cells underwent FACS enrichment. When the RNA was reverse transcribed, random hexamers were used with an input of roughly 0.45 to 1 ug. immunoSEQ multiplex PCR amplified TCR beta CDR3 across 54 Vbeta, 13 Jbeta. TCRdb re-called the immunoSEQ multiplex PCR reads through MiXCR, storing one row per CDR3 protein. The sample has 180,000 or so distinct CDR3 sequences, around 94% seen once. These data are taken from a study of CD8 T cells in Susac syndrome. Notes on the study in general: As the study acknowledged, the number of individuals who were part of its TCR sequencing and HLA analysis was relatively small.

This TCR was sampled from a human donor in good health. The material sequenced was CD4+ T cells from PBMCs.

CDR3 residues: CSAQGGEQYF. The DNA of the CDR3 is TGCAGTGCTCAAGGGGGCGAGCAGTACTTC. The rearrangement uses TRBV20-1 and TRBJ2-7; possible D gene TRBD1, 6 bases. This CDR3 comprises 10 residues. Germline V gene data show CDR1 as DFQATT and CDR2 as SNEGSKA (reference sequence). Trimming took 5 bases from V and 6 from J, leaving 8 bases between them.